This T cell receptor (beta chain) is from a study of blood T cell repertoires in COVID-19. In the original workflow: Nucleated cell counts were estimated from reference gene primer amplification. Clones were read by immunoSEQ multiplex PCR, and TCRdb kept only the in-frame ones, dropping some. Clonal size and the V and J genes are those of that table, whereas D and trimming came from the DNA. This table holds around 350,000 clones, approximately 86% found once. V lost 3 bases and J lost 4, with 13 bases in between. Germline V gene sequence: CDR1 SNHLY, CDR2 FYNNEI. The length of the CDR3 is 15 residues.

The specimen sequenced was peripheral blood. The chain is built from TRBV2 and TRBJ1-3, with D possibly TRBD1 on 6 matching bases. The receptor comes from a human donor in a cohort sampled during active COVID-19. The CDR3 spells CASSDWTARGNTIYF. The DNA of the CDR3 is TGTGCCAGCAGTGATTGGACAGCCAGAGGAAACACCATATATTTT. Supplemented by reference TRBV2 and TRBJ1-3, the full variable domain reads EPEVTQTPSHQVTQMGQEVILRCVPISNHLYFYWYRQILGQKVEFLVSFYNNEISEKSEIFDDQFSVERPDGSNFTLKIRSTKLEDSAMYFCASSDWTARGNTIYFGEGSWLTVV.